The subject of this entry is one T cell receptor (beta chain). In germline, CDR1 is DFQATT, CDR2 SNEGSKA (reference sequence). The CDR3 runs 14 residues. Trimming shortened V by 3 bases and J by 5 bases, and 17 bases separated the two germline ends. RNA totalling roughly 0.45 to 1 ug underwent reverse transcription with random hexamers. By means of immunoSEQ multiplex PCR, TCR beta CDR3 spanning 54 Vbeta and 13 Jbeta underwent amplification. TCRdb reprocessed the immunoSEQ multiplex PCR reads via MiXCR and lists one record per CDR3 protein. The table has 300,000 or so distinct CDR3 sequences, 92% seen once. The entry originates in a study of CD8 T cells in Susac syndrome.

The receptor was isolated from a human donor with multiple sclerosis. The sequencing input was CD4+ T cells from PBMCs. V gene TRBV20-1 combines with J gene TRBJ2-7; possibly TRBD2 for D (6 bases). In DNA, the CDR3 is TGCAGTGCTAGCACGGGAGAGATAAGGGACGAGCAGTACTTC. Residues: CSASTGEIRDEQYF.